Each of the 29 T cell receptor beta chains below was sequenced from the same sample in a study of cytomegalovirus exposure and HLA in healthy donors. 13 Jbeta primers and 60 Vbeta primers were used for the PCR. The protocol was immunoSEQ multiplex PCR, while the TCRdb copy is restricted to in-frame clones and leaves out a portion. This table has about 120,000 clones, about three quarters appearing once. Sequenced material: PBMCs. The receptors here all came from a woman in her forties in good health and CMV-seropositive.

This clone was picked up a small number of times. V gene TRBV6-5 combines with J gene TRBJ2-7; tentatively, D is TRBD1 (6 bases). This CDR3 has 14 residues. CDR1 is MNHEY, CDR2 SVGAGI, per germline. V lost 2 bases, J lost 1 base, and 9 bases lay in between. The CDR3 loop is CASSYRDTSYEQYF. The CDR3 DNA is TGTGCCAGCAGTTACAGGGACACATCCTACGAGCAGTACTTC.

This clone was picked up a small number of times. The J gene is TRBJ2-7, the V gene TRBV27; D unclear. The CDR3 runs 14 residues. Deletions cut 8 bases from V and 0 bases from J, with 14 bases between. The V gene's germline CDR1 is MNHEY and CDR2 SMNVEV (reference sequence). The CDR3 is CASSHSLSSYEQYF. The CDR3 nucleotides are TGTGCCAGCTCACATAGCCTAAGCTCCTACGAGCAGTACTTC.

Only a few counts were recorded for this clone. The chain joins TRBV6-5 to TRBJ2-7, with TRBD2 as a possible D gene (5 bases). This CDR3 comprises 15 residues. V was trimmed by 7 bases and J by 0 bases, leaving 16 bases between them. Germline V gives CDR1 MNHEY, CDR2 SVGAGI. The CDR3 region has the DNA TGTGCCAGCACAACCTTGACGGGAAACTCCTACGAGCAGTACTTC. It codes for CASTTLTGNSYEQYF.

This clone was observed a few times. The chain recombines TRBV2 with TRBJ1-5; weak D call: TRBD1 (5 bases). This CDR3 has 15 amino acids. V dropped 6 bases and J dropped 4 bases, with 16 bases sitting between them. Per germline, CDR1 SNHLY and CDR2 FYNNEI. The CDR3 reads CASSGRQGGNQPQHF. CDR3 DNA sequence: TGTGCCAGCAGCGGGAGGCAGGGTGGTAATCAGCCCCAGCATTTT.

The genes are TRBV7-9 and TRBJ2-1, with 8 bases aligning to TRBD2. V shed 2 bases, J shed 8 bases, and the junction held 8 bases outside the gene matches. The germline V gene encodes CDR1 SEHNR and CDR2 FQNEAQ (reference sequence). The CDR3 is 15 residues long. The CDR3 loop reads CASSLYGGAIYEQFF. The CDR3 bases are TGTGCCAGCAGCTTATACGGGGGGGCAATTTATGAGCAGTTCTTC.

This clone has only a few counts. This chain links TRBV5-1 with TRBJ1-6, with TRBD1 matching over 9 bases. J was trimmed by 10 bases and V by 0 bases; bases with no gene match: 2. The germline gives CDR1 SGHRS, CDR2 YFSETQ. There are 14 residues in the CDR3. CDR3 nucleotide sequence: TGCGCCAGCAGCTTGGGGACAGGGGACTCACCCCTCCACTTT. Encoded protein: CASSLGTGDSPLHF.

This clone was observed a few times. The chain's CDR3 is CAWSVHGRQLLTAPLHF. The CDR3, as DNA: TGTGCCTGGAGTGTACACGGGAGGCAGCTCTTGACTGCACCCCTCCACTTT. The chain couples TRBV30 to TRBJ1-6; D remains unclear. The CDR3 runs 17 residues. Germline-derived CDR1 and CDR2 are GTSNPN and SVGIG (reference sequence). The V gene lost 0 bases and the J gene lost 11 bases, with 23 bases spanning the gap.

The CDR3 DNA reads TGTGCCAGCAGTTACGGGGGGTCGCCCTATGGCTACACCTTC. It is translated as CASSYGGSPYGYTF. The chain couples TRBV6-5 to TRBJ1-2, with D perhaps matching TRBD1 (5 bases). Deletions cut 2 bases from V and 4 bases from J, with 11 bases between. This CDR3 spans 14 amino acids. Germline CDR1 MNHEY, CDR2 SVGAGI.

This clone was picked up one time. The rearrangement joins TRBV5-1 to TRBJ2-5; D is undetermined. Deletions cut 1 base from V and 7 bases from J, with 5 bases between. CDR1 and CDR2 from the germline V gene are SGHRS and YFSETQ. This CDR3 comprises 11 residues. Written as DNA, the CDR3 is TGCGCCAGCAGCTTGTACGGGACCCAGTACTTC. Amino acids: CASSLYGTQYF.

The rearrangement links TRBV7-9 to TRBJ1-4, with 7 bases fitting TRBD1. The CDR3 runs to 14 residues. Germline V lookup: CDR1 SEHNR, CDR2 FQNEAQ (reference sequence). V shed 5 bases and J 6 bases; nucleotides not matched to a gene: 6. CDR3 nucleotides: TGTGCCAGCAGCGTGGATAGGGGGCATGAAAAACTGTTTTTT. Translating gives CASSVDRGHEKLFF.

This sequence joins TRBV6-5 and TRBJ1-1; TRBD1 agrees at 10 bases. This CDR3 has 14 residues. Losses at the gene ends were 4 bases for V and 4 bases for J; bases not matched to a gene: 3. The germline V gene encodes CDR1 MNHEY and CDR2 SVGAGI. Written as DNA, the CDR3 is TGTGCCAGCAGTTGGAGACAGGGGGCCACTGAAGCTTTCTTT. This translates into CASSWRQGATEAFF.

A few counts support this clone. The gene calls are TRBV13 and TRBJ1-1, with D tentatively TRBD1 (6 bases). The CDR3 sequence is 15 residues long. Germline V CDR1 and CDR2: PRHDT, FYEKMQ (reference sequence). Trimming took off 1 base at V and 9 bases at J, with 18 bases between the two ends. Here the CDR3 DNA reads TGTGCCAGCAGCTTAGATGGTGGGACATCCGAAAAAGCTTTCTTT. It is translated as CASSLDGGTSEKAFF.

V and J are TRBV7-2 and TRBJ2-3; a possible D gene is TRBD1 (6 bases). The length of the CDR3 is 15 residues. Trimming pared 2 bases from V and 4 bases from J, leaving 13 bases between. CDR1 is SGHTA and CDR2 is FQGNSA in the germline V gene. The CDR3 loop reads CASSLLSRGADTQYF. In DNA, the CDR3 is TGTGCCAGCAGCTTATTATCCAGGGGTGCAGATACGCAGTATTTT.

This clone occurred a few times. The chain combines TRBV11-2 with TRBJ2-7; 8 bases agree with TRBD1. This CDR3 is built from 12 residues. The trim removed 1 base at V and 7 bases at J, leaving 0 bases unmatched. CDR1 and CDR2 from the germline V gene are SGHAT and FQNNGV. CDR3 sequence reads: CASSLGTGEQYF. Here the CDR3 DNA reads TGTGCCAGCAGCTTAGGGACAGGGGAGCAGTACTTC.

This clone was detected only once. This rearrangement joins TRBV7-3 to TRBJ1-1; D is ambiguous. This CDR3 has 14 amino acids. Germline V gives CDR1 SGHTA, CDR2 FQGTGA. The V end lost 0 bases, the J end lost 1 base, and 6 bases lay between the germline ends. CDR3 loop: CASSLTSGNTEAFF. The CDR3 nucleotides are TGTGCCAGCAGCTTAACCTCAGGGAACACTGAAGCTTTCTTT.

The rearrangement links TRBV5-1 to TRBJ2-7; weak D call: TRBD1 (5 bases). Deletions cut 4 bases from V and 4 bases from J, with 9 bases between. CDR1 is SGHRS, CDR2 YFSETQ, per germline. The CDR3 covers 12 residues. For the CDR3, the DNA is TGCGCCAGCAGCCAAGGACAATACGAGCAGTACTTC. Its translation: CASSQGQYEQYF.

The chain joins TRBV9 to TRBJ1-3, with D unclear. The CDR3 runs to 15 residues. Trimming cost V 7 bases and J 0 bases, with 14 bases left between them. CDR1 and CDR2 (germline): SGDLS, YYNGEE. The CDR3 spells CASAKGGISGNTIYF. As DNA, the CDR3 is TGTGCCAGCGCCAAGGGAGGTATCTCTGGAAACACCATATATTTT.

This clone was observed once. This chain links TRBV5-1 with TRBJ2-3, with 11 bases lining up with TRBD2. The CDR3 extends over 17 amino acids. From germline, CDR1 is SGHRS and CDR2 YFSETQ. V was pared by 2 bases and J by 5 bases, with 10 bases of the junction left unmatched. CDR3 nucleotide sequence: TGCGCCAGCAGCTTTACTAGCGGGGGAGGTTTTGGAGATACGCAGTATTTT. Amino acids: CASSFTSGGGFGDTQYF.

CDR3 residues: CASSAGLVHEQYF. The DNA for the CDR3 is TGTGCCAGTAGTGCCGGACTAGTTCACGAGCAGTACTTC. The chain links TRBV19 to TRBJ2-7; TRBD2 aligns across 7 bases. The germline gives CDR1 LNHDA, CDR2 SQIVND (reference sequence). The ends lost 5 bases at V and 5 bases at J; junction bases unmatched: 6. This CDR3 has 13 amino acids.

This clone was seen a few times. The V and J genes are TRBV5-1 and TRBJ1-4, with TRBD1 matching over 7 bases. Germline V CDR1 and CDR2: SGHRS, YFSETQ. There are 16 residues in the CDR3. The V and J ends lost 5 bases and 1 base, in that order; junction bases with no gene match: 8. The CDR3 here is CASSIGTDKTNEKLFF. The CDR3 DNA sequence: TGCGCCAGCAGTATCGGGACAGACAAAACTAATGAAAAACTGTTTTTT.

The rearrangement links TRBV5-4 to TRBJ2-1, with a weak D call TRBD2 (5 bases). Trimming left V 2 bases short and J 0 bases short, with 12 bases between. The CDR3 length is 16 residues. Germline V CDR1 and CDR2: SGHNT, YYREEE (reference sequence). The CDR3 DNA follows: TGTGCCAGCAGCTTCGGCGGAAGCGGCTCCTACAATGAGCAGTTCTTC. Translation gives CASSFGGSGSYNEQFF.

V gene TRBV5-4 combines with J gene TRBJ1-1, with D perhaps TRBD1 (5 bases). CDR3 length: 15 residues. Trimming removed 0 bases at V and 2 bases at J, with 11 bases between. Germline loops: CDR1 SGHNT, CDR2 YYREEE (reference sequence). The CDR3 DNA reads TGTGCCAGCAGCTTGGAAAGGGGCCGTAACACTGAAGCTTTCTTT. Translation gives CASSLERGRNTEAFF.

J is TRBJ1-2 and V is TRBV27; TRBD1 matches 10 bases. The V and J ends lost 4 bases and 2 bases, in that order; junction bases with no gene match: 4. Germline values: CDR1 MNHEY, CDR2 SMNVEV (reference sequence). The CDR3 is 15 residues long. CDR3 residues: CASSSPTGGNYGYTF. DNA of the CDR3: TGTGCCAGCAGTTCCCCGACAGGGGGCAACTATGGCTACACCTTC.

The chain employs TRBV7-8 and TRBJ2-7; D remains unclear. The CDR3 extends over 16 amino acids. Trimming stripped 3 bases from V and 2 bases from J, with 17 bases between. Germline V gene data show CDR1 as SGHVS and CDR2 as FQNEAQ. This chain's CDR3 is CASSLPLSPGAYEQYF. For the CDR3, the DNA is TGTGCCAGCAGCTTGCCGCTATCCCCTGGAGCCTACGAGCAGTACTTC.

The chain joins TRBV25-1 to TRBJ2-5; the match to TRBD2 covers 13 bases. V was clipped by 7 bases and J by 1 base; unmatched bases: 3. Germline assignment: CDR1 MGHDK and CDR2 SYGVNS. The length of the CDR3 is 15 residues. Here the CDR3 DNA reads TGTGCCAGCACCGGGACTAGCGGGGCCCAAGAGACCCAGTACTTC. Amino acid sequence: CASTGTSGAQETQYF.

This chain uses TRBV19 with TRBJ2-1; 7 nucleotides align to TRBD1. This CDR3 spans 15 amino acids. CDR1 LNHDA and CDR2 SQIVND come from the germline V gene (reference sequence). V was clipped by 5 bases and J by 8 bases; unmatched bases: 12. The chain's CDR3 is CASSSPRTGGYEQFF. In nucleotides, the CDR3 is TGTGCCAGTAGTTCGCCCCGGACAGGCGGGTATGAGCAGTTCTTC. The variable domain in full, with the rest retrieved from reference TRBV19 and TRBJ2-1, is DGGITQSPKYLFRKEGQNVTLSCEQNLNHDAMYWYRQDPGQGLRLIYYSQIVNDFQKGDIAEGYSVSREKKESFPLTVTSAQKNPTAFYLCASSSPRTGGYEQFFGPGTRLTVL.

The V gene is TRBV5-1, the J gene TRBJ2-1, with D possibly being TRBD1 (6 bases). Germline CDR1 reads SGHRS; CDR2 reads YFSETQ. The V end lost 2 bases, the J end lost 8 bases, and 17 bases lay between the germline ends. CDR3 length: 15 residues. The CDR3 DNA sequence: TGCGCCAGCAGCTTTACGAGGGGGATGATGGATGAGCAGTTCTTC. Translated: CASSFTRGMMDEQFF.

The rearrangement joins TRBV5-1 to TRBJ1-1; no reliable D call. Trimming pared 0 bases from V and 2 bases from J, leaving 5 bases between. The CDR3 covers 13 residues. Germline values: CDR1 SGHRS, CDR2 YFSETQ. The CDR3 sequence is CASSLAINTEAFF. CDR3 nucleotides: TGCGCCAGCAGCTTGGCAATTAACACTGAAGCTTTCTTT.

In this sample, this clone turned up once. The chain joins TRBV7-2 to TRBJ1-1; no definite D call. There are 15 residues in the CDR3. Between the trimmed V and J ends, which lost 2 bases and 0 bases, there was a span of 10 bases. CDR1 is SGHTA, CDR2 FQGNSA, per germline. The CDR3 DNA sequence: TGTGCCAGCAGCTTACAGTCCTCCATGAACACTGAAGCTTTCTTT. It codes for CASSLQSSMNTEAFF.